This entry lists 16 T cell receptor beta chains sequenced from one sample in a study of blood T cells in healthy people across ages. Alongside a J-beta primer mix, a sample-barcoded 5' primer served in a second PCR lasting about 6 to 12 cycles. MiXCR, run by TCRdb on the 5' RACE reads, gives a single entry per CDR3 protein. The table has over 700,000 distinct CDR3 sequences, about 55% seen once; the top ten hold around 41%. Sequencing was performed on blood. Receptors were obtained from a man of 80 years or more in good health.

This clonotype was observed a handful of times. The rearrangement uses TRBV12-3 or TRBV12-4 and TRBJ2-1; no clear D. The V gene lost 6 bases and the J gene lost 12 bases, with 15 bases spanning the gap. The CDR3 spans 12 residues. The DNA for the CDR3 is TGTGCCAGCAGCTCAACCCAAATGGGGCAGTTCTTC. Translated: CASSSTQMGQFF.

The chain uses TRBV7-2 and TRBJ2-1; TRBD1 or TRBD2 may be the D gene (5 bases each). The CDR3 is 15 residues long. Trimming cost V 7 bases and J 9 bases, with 22 bases left between them. Germline CDR1 reads SGHTA; CDR2 reads FQGNSA. CDR3: CASIRTRGSAREQFF. The CDR3 DNA sequence: TGTGCCAGCATCCGGACACGGGGCTCCGCGCGTGAGCAGTTCTTC.

The J gene is TRBJ2-5, the V gene TRBV12-3 or TRBV12-4; D is ambiguous. Trimming took 2 bases from V and 11 from J, leaving 24 bases between them. The length of the CDR3 is 16 residues. The CDR3 is CASSLPNPSIRNEQYF. In DNA, the CDR3 is TGTGCCAGCAGTTTACCGAACCCCTCAATACGCAATGAGCAGTACTTC.

This clonotype was counted a few times. V usage is TRBV3-1 and J usage is TRBJ1-2; no reliable D call. From germline, CDR1 is LGHDT and CDR2 YNNKEL (reference sequence). There are 14 residues in the CDR3. The V end was cut by 0 bases, the J end by 4 bases, with 9 bases between. The DNA for the CDR3 is TGTGCCAGCAGCCAAGACCTTGGGCGCTATGGCTACACCTTC. This translates into CASSQDLGRYGYTF.

The V call is TRBV29-1, the J call TRBJ2-6; D is unclear. Germline V CDR1 and CDR2: SQVTM, ANQGSEA. V lost 0 bases and J 0 bases, leaving 3 bases between the germline ends. The CDR3 is 14 residues long. The chain's CDR3 is CSVEEGSGANVLTF. The DNA of the CDR3 is TGCAGCGTTGAAGAGGGCTCTGGGGCCAACGTCCTGACTTTC. Full variable domain (outside the CDR3, taken from reference TRBV29-1 and TRBJ2-6): SAVISQKPSRDICQRGTSLTIQCQVDSQVTMMFWYRQQPGQSLTLIATANQGSEATYESGFVIDKFPISRPNLTFSTLTVSNMSPEDSSIYLCSVEEGSGANVLTFGAGSRLTVL.

The chain carries TRBV27 and TRBJ2-3; 7 bases agree with TRBD2. CDR1 is MNHEY and CDR2 is SMNVEV in the germline V gene (reference sequence). The length of the CDR3 is 17 residues. Germline trimming cut 8 bases from V and 4 bases from J; bases unmatched to any gene: 18. The CDR3 protein is CASSGLAVPLRPDTQYF. CDR3 DNA: TGTGCCAGCTCCGGGCTAGCGGTCCCACTCCGACCAGATACGCAGTATTTT.

The chain combines TRBV25-1 with TRBJ2-5; D could derive from TRBD1 or TRBD2 (6 bases each). The CDR3 has 11 amino acids. Trimming left V 9 bases short and J 5 bases short, with 10 bases between. CDR1 and CDR2 (germline): MGHDK, SYGVNS. The CDR3 nucleotides are TGTGCCAGTACGGGGGCGGAGACCCAGTACTTC. Amino acid sequence: CASTGAETQYF.

This chain links TRBV5-1 with TRBJ2-5; D may be TRBD1 (5 bases). Trimming left V 3 bases short and J 2 bases short, with 14 bases between. Germline V gene data show CDR1 as SGHRS and CDR2 as YFSETQ. There are 15 residues in the CDR3. The CDR3 here is CASSSQAKVQETQYF. The CDR3 nucleotides read TGCGCCAGCAGCTCACAGGCGAAAGTGCAAGAGACCCAGTACTTC.

V and J are TRBV9 and TRBJ2-3; tentatively, D is TRBD2 (5 bases). Trimming shortened V by 0 bases and J by 3 bases, and 14 bases separated the two germline ends. This CDR3 has 16 amino acids. Per the germline V gene, CDR1 is SGDLS and CDR2 is YYNGEE. The CDR3 reads CASSVVDSPSTDTQYF. The CDR3 region has the DNA TGTGCCAGCAGCGTAGTGGACTCGCCGTCGACAGATACGCAGTATTTT.

This chain uses TRBV2 with TRBJ2-3; D not certain. CDR1 and CDR2 (germline): SNHLY, FYNNEI. CDR3 length: 11 amino acids. V was clipped by 7 bases and J by 6 bases, with 8 bases between them. CDR3 in DNA: TGTGCCAGCAACCGTGGGGATACGCAGTATTTT. It codes for CASNRGDTQYF. The variable domain in full, completed from reference TRBV2 and TRBJ2-3, reads EPEVTQTPSHQVTQMGQEVILRCVPISNHLYFYWYRQILGQKVEFLVSFYNNEISEKSEIFDDQFSVERPDGSNFTLKIRSTKLEDSAMYFCASNRGDTQYFGPGTRLTVL.

This sequence joins TRBV11-2 and TRBJ2-3, with TRBD2 identical over 9 bases. The CDR3 is 15 amino acids. Germline V lookup: CDR1 SGHAT, CDR2 FQNNGV. The V gene end was trimmed by 3 bases and the J gene end by 14 bases; junction bases not matched to a gene: 15. CDR3 bases: TGTGCCAGCAGCTTGGGTAATAGCGGGAGAGTAGAAGCGTATTTT. Its translation is CASSLGNSGRVEAYF.

This clonotype was seen only a few times. The chain carries TRBV7-9 and TRBJ2-5; no clear D gene. Trimming took 5 bases from V and 0 from J, leaving 10 bases between them. This CDR3 is 14 amino acids long. Germline lookup yields CDR1 SEHNR and CDR2 FQNEAQ (reference sequence). CDR3 DNA sequence: TGTGCCAGCAGCCTGGGTCGGCACCAAGAGACCCAGTACTTC. It specifies CASSLGRHQETQYF.

The genes are TRBV25-1 and TRBJ2-6, with 8 bases lining up with TRBD1. Germline V lookup: CDR1 MGHDK, CDR2 SYGVNS. The CDR3 sequence is 13 residues long. The V segment lost 9 bases and the J segment 8 bases; nucleotides outside the gene matches: 6. The CDR3: CASQGAGTNVLTF. CDR3 DNA sequence: TGTGCCAGTCAGGGGGCCGGGACCAACGTCCTGACTTTC.

The table lists this clonotype with a few counts. The chain joins TRBV2 to TRBJ2-7; D not resolved. Trimming cost V 9 bases and J 2 bases, with 5 bases left between them. This CDR3 region has 10 residues. The germline V gene has CDR1 SNHLY and CDR2 FYNNEI. The CDR3, as DNA: TGTGCCAGTCTGGCCTACGAGCAGTACTTC. This translates into CASLAYEQYF.

The chain has TRBV5-1 and TRBJ2-5; D might be TRBD2 (5 bases). The CDR3 extends over 14 amino acids. CDR1 and CDR2 from the germline V gene are SGHRS and YFSETQ. Trimming removed 2 bases from V and 4 bases from J, with 12 bases in between. For the CDR3, the DNA is TGCGCCAGCAGCTTCCCCCGGAGGTCAGAGACCCAGTACTTC. Protein sequence: CASSFPRRSETQYF. Variable domain in full (rest from reference TRBV5-1 and TRBJ2-5): KAGVTQTPRYLIKTRGQQVTLSCSPISGHRSVSWYQQTPGQGLQFLFEYFSETQRNKGNFPGRFSGRQFSNSRSEMNVSTLELGDSALYLCASSFPRRSETQYFGPGTRLLVL.

The chain joins TRBV20-1 to TRBJ2-3; D not certain. Germline CDR1 DFQATT, CDR2 SNEGSKA (reference sequence). Trimming shortened V by 5 bases and J by 6 bases, and 12 bases separated the two germline ends. The CDR3 has 12 residues. The CDR3 DNA reads TGCAGTGCTCCCGGGCCCGGGGATACGCAGTATTTT. Its protein is CSAPGPGDTQYF.